The clone carrying this T cell receptor (beta chain) occurred many times. Its cognate antigen is unknown. The sample originates from a study of CD8 T cells in ankylosing spondylitis. The V gene lost 4 bases and the J gene lost 4 bases, with 7 bases spanning the gap. The CDR3 length is 11 residues. The germline gives CDR1 DFQATT, CDR2 SNEGSKA (reference sequence). Making use of molecular barcodes, quantitative 5'-RACE generated TCR beta libraries. Via MiXCR, TCRdb re-called the 5' RACE reads, giving one row per CDR3 protein. The table includes just over 300,000 distinct CDR3 sequences, roughly 20% detected once. Notes on the study in general: Disease-linked clones were reportedly significantly enriched in matched ankylosing spondylitis synovial fluid. A TCR beta motif made of eight highly homologous variants seemed typical of ankylosing spondylitis blood. Some of these motif variants have turned up before, in reports on reactive arthritis synovial fluid and blood.

The chain uses TRBV20-1 and TRBJ1-2; D unclear. Material for sequencing was blood, either unsorted or a sorted T cell fraction (not recorded which). The origin of this receptor is a female donor with ankylosing spondylitis or in good health (not recorded which). The CDR3 loop is CSAIWGYGYTF. CDR3 DNA sequence: TGCAGTGCTATTTGGGGCTATGGCTACACCTTC.